This T cell receptor (beta chain) is from a study of beta chain features in type 1 diabetes. The isolated RNA, all of it, was reverse transcribed, so expressed TCRB transcripts were what got sequenced. The method was immunoSEQ multiplex PCR; TCRdb's version includes in-frame clones alone and lacks a portion of them. Among under 400,000 clones listed, roughly 12% were seen once. CDR1 and CDR2 from the germline V gene are LGHNT and FRNRAP. This CDR3 has 16 amino acids. With V trimmed by 4 bases and J by 0 bases, 6 bases remained unmatched. This clone was recorded a few times. The origin of this receptor is a man younger than 30 in good health. The specimen sequenced was naive CD4+ T cells from blood. The gene calls are TRBV12-5 and TRBJ2-1; 7 bases agree with TRBD2. CDR3 DNA sequence: TGTGCTAGTGGTTCCGGGGGGACCACCTCCTACAATGAGCAGTTCTTC. Amino acid sequence: CASGSGGTTSYNEQFF.